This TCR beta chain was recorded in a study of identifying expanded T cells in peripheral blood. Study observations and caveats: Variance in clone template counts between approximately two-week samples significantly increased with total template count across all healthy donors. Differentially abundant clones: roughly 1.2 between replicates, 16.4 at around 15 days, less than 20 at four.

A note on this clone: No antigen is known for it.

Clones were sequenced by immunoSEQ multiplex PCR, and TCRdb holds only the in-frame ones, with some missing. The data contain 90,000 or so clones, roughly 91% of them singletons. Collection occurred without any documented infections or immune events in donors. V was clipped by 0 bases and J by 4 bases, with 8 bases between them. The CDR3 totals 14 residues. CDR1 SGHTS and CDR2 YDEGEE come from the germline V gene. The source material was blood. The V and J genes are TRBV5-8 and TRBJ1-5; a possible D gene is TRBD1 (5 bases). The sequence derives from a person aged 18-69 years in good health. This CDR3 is CASSLGQLNQPQHF. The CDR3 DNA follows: TGTGCCAGCAGCTTGGGACAGCTAAATCAGCCCCAGCATTTT. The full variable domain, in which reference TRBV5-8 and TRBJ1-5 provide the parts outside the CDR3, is EAGVTQSPTHLIKTRGQQATLRCSPISGHTSVYWYQQALGLGLQFLLWYDEGEERNRGNFPPRFSGRQFPNYSSELNVNALELEDSALYLCASSLGQLNQPQHFGDGTRLSIL.